This T cell receptor beta chain is from a study of vaccination effects on CD4 cells after COVID-19. Germline assignment: CDR1 SEHNR and CDR2 FQNEAQ (reference sequence). CDR3 length: 15 amino acids. V was clipped by 5 bases and J by 8 bases, with 21 bases between them. Generated by immunoSEQ multiplex PCR, the TCRdb table keeps only in-frame clones and is missing some. The sample includes about 73,000 clones, around 81% of them seen just once. As concerns this clone: The antigen is unknown.

Antigen-specific CD4+ T cells expanded by the ViraFEST assay with viral peptide pools were then sequenced. Isolating CD4+ T cells followed 9 to 11 days of culture. None of these healthy vaccinees had been infected with SARS-CoV-2 before vaccination. The material was CD4+ T cells from PBMCs cultured with SARS-CoV-2 spike peptides, obtained before COVID-19 vaccination. This TCR was recovered from a human donor who received a COVID-19 vaccine. This chain links TRBV7-9 with TRBJ1-2; D is uncertain. In DNA form, the CDR3 reads TGTGCCAGCAGCCGCGGCGAAAGTCGAACAGCCGGCTACACCTTC. Translating it yields CASSRGESRTAGYTF.